The text below deals with one TCR beta chain. Its antigen is undetermined. Other nucleotide sequences from this sample produce the same CDR3. These data originate in a study of radiotherapy plus CTLA-4 blockade in lung cancer. Study-wide context: Patients showed objective responses in about 20% of cases and disease control in about 30%.

General observations from the study: Researchers report tumor-derived TCR clones expanding in blood after radiotherapy plus ipilimumab. Interferon-beta, together with early blood T cell clone dynamics, reportedly best predicted response.

Deletions cut 5 bases from V and 0 bases from J, with 14 bases between. The length of the CDR3 is 16 residues. CDR1 and CDR2 (germline): MDHEN, SYDVKM. The table came from immunoSEQ multiplex PCR; TCRdb's copy has only in-frame clones and leaves some out. The sample carries about 91,000 clones, about two thirds recorded once. Focal radiation and CTLA-4 blockade (ipilimumab) were tested in chemo-refractory metastatic non-small-cell lung cancer patients. This receptor was obtained from a human donor with non-small cell lung cancer that progressed on radiotherapy plus ipilimumab. The starting material was peripheral blood, obtained from a patient treated with radiotherapy plus ipilimumab. This sequence joins TRBV28 and TRBJ1-5; possible D gene TRBD1, 6 bases. CDR3 protein: CASSPTGGYSNQPQHF. DNA for the CDR3: TGTGCCAGCAGTCCCACCGGGGGCTATAGCAATCAGCCCCAGCATTTT.